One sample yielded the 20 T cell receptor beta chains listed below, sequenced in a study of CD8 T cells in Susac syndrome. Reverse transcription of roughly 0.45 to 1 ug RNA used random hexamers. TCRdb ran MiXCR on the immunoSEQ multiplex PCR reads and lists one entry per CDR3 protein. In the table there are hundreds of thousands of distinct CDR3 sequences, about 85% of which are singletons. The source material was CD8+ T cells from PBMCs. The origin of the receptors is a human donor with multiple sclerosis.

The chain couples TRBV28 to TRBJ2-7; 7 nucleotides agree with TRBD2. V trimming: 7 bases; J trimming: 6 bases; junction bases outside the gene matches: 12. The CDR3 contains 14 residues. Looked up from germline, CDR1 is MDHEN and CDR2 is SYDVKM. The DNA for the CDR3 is TGTGCCAGCACCCCGTGGGGGGAGGGGCGCGAGCAGTACTTC. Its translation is CASTPWGEGREQYF.

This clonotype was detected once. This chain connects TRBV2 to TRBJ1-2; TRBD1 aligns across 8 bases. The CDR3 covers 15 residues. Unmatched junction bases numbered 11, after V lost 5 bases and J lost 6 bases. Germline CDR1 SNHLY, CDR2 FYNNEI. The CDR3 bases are TGTGCCAGCAGTCCAGACATGACAGGGGTCCATGGCTACACCTTC. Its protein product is CASSPDMTGVHGYTF.

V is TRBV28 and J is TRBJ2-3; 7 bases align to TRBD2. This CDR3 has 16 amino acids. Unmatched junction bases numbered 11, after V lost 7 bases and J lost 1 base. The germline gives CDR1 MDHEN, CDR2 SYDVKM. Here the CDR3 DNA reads TGTGCCAGCACCGTCCCCCCTAGCGGCCGCACAGATACGCAGTATTTT. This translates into CASTVPPSGRTDTQYF.

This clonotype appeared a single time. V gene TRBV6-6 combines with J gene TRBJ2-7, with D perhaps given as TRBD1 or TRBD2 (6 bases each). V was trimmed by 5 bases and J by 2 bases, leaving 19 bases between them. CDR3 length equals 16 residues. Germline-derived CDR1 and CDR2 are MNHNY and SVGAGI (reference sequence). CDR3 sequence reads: CASSPPGGGEPYEQYF. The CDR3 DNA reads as TGTGCCAGCAGTCCCCCCGGGGGCGGGGAACCCTACGAGCAGTACTTC.

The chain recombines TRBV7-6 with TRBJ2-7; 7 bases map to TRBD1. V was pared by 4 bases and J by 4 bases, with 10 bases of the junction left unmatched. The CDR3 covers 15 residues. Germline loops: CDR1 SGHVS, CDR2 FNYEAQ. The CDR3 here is CASSSRRTGAYEQYF. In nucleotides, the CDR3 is TGTGCCAGCAGCTCCCGACGGACAGGTGCTTACGAGCAGTACTTC.

Here the CDR3 DNA reads TGTGCCAGCAGCCCCCCGCGGGCGCCAACCTACGAGCAGTACTTC. It specifies CASSPPRAPTYEQYF. The chain has TRBV2 and TRBJ2-7; a weak D match, TRBD2 (5 bases). The ends were cut back, 6 bases at V and 2 bases at J, with 17 bases in the middle. This CDR3 contains 15 residues. The germline gives CDR1 SNHLY, CDR2 FYNNEI.

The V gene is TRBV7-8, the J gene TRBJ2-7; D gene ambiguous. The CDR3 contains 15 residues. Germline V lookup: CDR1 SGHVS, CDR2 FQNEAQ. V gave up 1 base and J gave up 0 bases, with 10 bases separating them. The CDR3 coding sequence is TGTGCCAGCAGCTTAGACAGAAGTAGCTCCTACGAGCAGTACTTC. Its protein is CASSLDRSSSYEQYF. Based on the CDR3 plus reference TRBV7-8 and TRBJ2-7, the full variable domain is GAGVSQSPRYKVAKRGQDVALRCDPISGHVSLFWYQQALGQGPEFLTYFQNEAQLDKSGLPSDRFFAERPEGSVSTLKIQRTQQEDSAVYLCASSLDRSSSYEQYFGPGTRLTVT.

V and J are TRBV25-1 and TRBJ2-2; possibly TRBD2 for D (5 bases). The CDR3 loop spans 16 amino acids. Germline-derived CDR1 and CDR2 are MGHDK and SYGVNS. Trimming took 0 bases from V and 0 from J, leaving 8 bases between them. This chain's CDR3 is CASSEYEGSNTGELFF. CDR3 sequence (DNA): TGTGCCAGCAGTGAATACGAGGGCTCGAACACCGGGGAGCTGTTTTTT.

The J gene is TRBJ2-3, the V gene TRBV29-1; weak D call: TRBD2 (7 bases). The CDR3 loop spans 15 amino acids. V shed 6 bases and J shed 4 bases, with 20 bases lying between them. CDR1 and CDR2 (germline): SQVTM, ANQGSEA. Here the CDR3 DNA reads TGCAGCGTCCCCGGTCGCGGGGGCGTGGCAGATACGCAGTATTTT. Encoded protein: CSVPGRGGVADTQYF.

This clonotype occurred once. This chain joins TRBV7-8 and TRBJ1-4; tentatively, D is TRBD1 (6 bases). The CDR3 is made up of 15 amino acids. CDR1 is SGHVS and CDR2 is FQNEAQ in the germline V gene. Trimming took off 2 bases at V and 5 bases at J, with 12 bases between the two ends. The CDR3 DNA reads TGTGCCAGCAGCTTACTACAGGGATTAAATGAAAAACTGTTTTTT. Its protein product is CASSLLQGLNEKLFF.

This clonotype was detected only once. CDR3 in amino acids: CASSLDHATNEKLFF. CDR3 nucleotide sequence: TGTGCCAGCAGTTTAGATCATGCAACTAATGAAAAACTGTTTTTT. The V call is TRBV27, the J call TRBJ1-4; D not certain. The V gene's germline CDR1 is MNHEY and CDR2 SMNVEV (reference sequence). Trimming left V 2 bases short and J 0 bases short, with 7 bases between. This CDR3 region has 15 residues.

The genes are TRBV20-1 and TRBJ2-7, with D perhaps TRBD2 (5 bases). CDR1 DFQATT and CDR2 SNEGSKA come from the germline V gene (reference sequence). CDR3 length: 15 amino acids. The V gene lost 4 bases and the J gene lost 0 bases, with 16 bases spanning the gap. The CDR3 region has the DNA TGCAGTGCTATGATTCTTCCGGGGAGCTCCTACGAGCAGTACTTC. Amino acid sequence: CSAMILPGSSYEQYF.

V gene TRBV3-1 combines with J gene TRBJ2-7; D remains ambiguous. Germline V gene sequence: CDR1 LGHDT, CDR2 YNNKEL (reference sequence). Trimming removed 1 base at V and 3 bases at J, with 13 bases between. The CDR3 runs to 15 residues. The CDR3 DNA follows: TGTGCCAGCAGCCAAGTTGTAGCCCTTGGCTACGAGCAGTACTTC. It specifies CASSQVVALGYEQYF.

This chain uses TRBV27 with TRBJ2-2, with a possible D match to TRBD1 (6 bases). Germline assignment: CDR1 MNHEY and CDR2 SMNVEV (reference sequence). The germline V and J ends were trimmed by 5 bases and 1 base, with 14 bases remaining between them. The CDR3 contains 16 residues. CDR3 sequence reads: CASSIWGQGNTGELFF. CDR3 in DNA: TGTGCCAGCAGTATATGGGGACAAGGGAACACCGGGGAGCTGTTTTTT.

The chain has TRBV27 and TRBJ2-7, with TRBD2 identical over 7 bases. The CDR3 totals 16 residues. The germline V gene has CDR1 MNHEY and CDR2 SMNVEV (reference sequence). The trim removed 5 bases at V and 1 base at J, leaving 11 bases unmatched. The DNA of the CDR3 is TGTGCCAGCAGTATTACCCGGGGGGACCGATCCTACGAGCAGTACTTC. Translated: CASSITRGDRSYEQYF.

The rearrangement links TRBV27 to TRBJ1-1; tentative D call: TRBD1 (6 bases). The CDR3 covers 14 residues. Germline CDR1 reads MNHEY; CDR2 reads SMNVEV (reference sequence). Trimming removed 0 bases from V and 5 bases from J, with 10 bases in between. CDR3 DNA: TGTGCCAGCAGTTTATCGCGGGGGCGGACTGAAGCTTTCTTT. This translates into CASSLSRGRTEAFF.

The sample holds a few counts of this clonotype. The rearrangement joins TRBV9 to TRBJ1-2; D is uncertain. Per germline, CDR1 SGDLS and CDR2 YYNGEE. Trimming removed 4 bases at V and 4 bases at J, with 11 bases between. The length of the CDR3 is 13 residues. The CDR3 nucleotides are TGTGCCAGCAGCTCCGGTCAGAGCTATGGCTACACCTTC. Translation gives CASSSGQSYGYTF.

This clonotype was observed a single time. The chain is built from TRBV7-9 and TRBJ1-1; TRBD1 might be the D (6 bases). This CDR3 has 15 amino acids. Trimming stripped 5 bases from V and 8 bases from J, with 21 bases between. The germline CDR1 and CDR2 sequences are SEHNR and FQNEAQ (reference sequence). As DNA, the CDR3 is TGTGCCAGCAGCGCCCCCTCTGGAGGACAGAGAGAAGCTTTCTTT. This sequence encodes CASSAPSGGQREAFF.

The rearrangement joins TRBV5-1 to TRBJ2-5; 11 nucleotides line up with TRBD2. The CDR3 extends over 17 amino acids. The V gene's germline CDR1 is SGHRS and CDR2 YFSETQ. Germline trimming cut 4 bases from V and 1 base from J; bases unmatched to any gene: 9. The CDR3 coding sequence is TGCGCCAGCAGCCGTCGACTAGCGGGGCAGATCCAAGAGACCCAGTACTTC. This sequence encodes CASSRRLAGQIQETQYF.

The CDR3 here is CASSSLIAGVPYEQYF. The CDR3, as DNA: TGTGCCAGCAGTTCACTCATAGCGGGAGTGCCCTACGAGCAGTACTTC. The chain links TRBV7-9 to TRBJ2-7; 9 nucleotides match TRBD2. This CDR3 is built from 16 residues. Germline assignment: CDR1 SEHNR and CDR2 FQNEAQ (reference sequence). Unmatched junction bases numbered 11, after V lost 6 bases and J lost 2 bases.